The TCR beta chain described here comes from a study of blood T cell repertoires in COVID-19. The overall study: Sites across the United States, Italy and Spain contributed samples from acute and convalescent COVID-19.

Under the authors' procedure: By means of reference gene primer amplification, nucleated cell counts were estimated. Only in-frame clones appear in the TCRdb table, and some are missing; sequencing was by immunoSEQ multiplex PCR. The V and J calls and clone size are taken from that table; D and trimming were inferred from the DNA. Of roughly 250,000 clones in the sample, around nine tenths are singletons; the top ten hold 0.8% to 0.95%. CDR1 and CDR2 from the germline V gene are SGDLS and YYNGEE. This CDR3 comprises 16 residues. Trimming removed 3 bases at V and 1 base at J, with 16 bases between. The rearrangement joins TRBV9 to TRBJ1-1; a possible D gene is TRBD1 (6 bases). The receptor comes from a man aged 30 to 45 with COVID-19, enrolled during active disease. The sequenced sample was peripheral blood. The CDR3 reads CASSAQGISGNTEAFF. CDR3 DNA sequence: TGTGCCAGCAGCGCACAGGGTATCAGCGGGAACACTGAAGCTTTCTTT.